The 29 T cell receptor beta chains reported below all come from one sample, sequenced in a study of cytomegalovirus exposure and HLA in healthy donors. Researchers ran the PCR with 60 Vbeta and 13 Jbeta primers. Clones were read by immunoSEQ multiplex PCR, and TCRdb kept only the in-frame ones, dropping some. The table for this sample gives more than 95,000 clones. Sequences were obtained from PBMCs. These receptors were collected from a man aged 18 to 30 in good health and CMV-seronegative.

The rearrangement links TRBV28 to TRBJ2-7, with TRBD1 matching over 9 bases. J was trimmed by 4 bases and V by 10 bases; bases with no gene match: 11. CDR3 length: 14 amino acids. Germline values: CDR1 MDHEN, CDR2 SYDVKM. The CDR3 here is CATVRRTGVYEQYF. The CDR3 bases are TGTGCCACGGTCCGGAGGACAGGGGTGTACGAGCAGTACTTC. Full variable domain (remainder filled in from reference TRBV28 and TRBJ2-7): DVKVTQSSRYLVKRTGEKVFLECVQDMDHENMFWYRQDPGLGLRLIYFSYDVKMKEKGDIPEGYSVSREKKERFSLILESASTNQTSMYLCATVRRTGVYEQYFGPGTRLTVT.

This rearrangement joins TRBV6-1 to TRBJ2-7; D might be TRBD1 (6 bases). Looked up from germline, CDR1 is MNHNS and CDR2 is SASEGT. There are 15 residues in the CDR3. Trimming shortened V by 5 bases and J by 0 bases, and 14 bases separated the two germline ends. Here the CDR3 reads CASSTGPPFSYEQYF. For the CDR3, the DNA is TGTGCCAGCAGTACAGGGCCCCCTTTCTCCTACGAGCAGTACTTC.

V and J are TRBV5-1 and TRBJ2-7; a weak D match, TRBD1 (6 bases). The CDR3 loop spans 16 amino acids. Trimming shortened V by 0 bases and J by 5 bases, and 18 bases separated the two germline ends. The germline gives CDR1 SGHRS, CDR2 YFSETQ. CDR3 DNA sequence: TGCGCCAGCAGCTTGGGGTTGGTGGCAGGGGTGGACGAGCAGTACTTC. This translates into CASSLGLVAGVDEQYF.

The chain employs TRBV30 and TRBJ1-5; D perhaps matches TRBD1 (5 bases). V was trimmed by 3 bases and J by 5 bases, leaving 14 bases between them. Germline values: CDR1 GTSNPN, CDR2 SVGIG (reference sequence). This CDR3 contains 14 residues. CDR3 DNA: TGTGCCTGGAGCCCCGGGCCAGGGCATCAGCCCCAGCATTTT. Its protein product is CAWSPGPGHQPQHF.

The rearrangement uses TRBV5-1 and TRBJ2-3, with TRBD1 matching over 7 bases. Trimming removed 4 bases from V and 2 bases from J; junction bases left unmatched: 13. The CDR3 contains 17 residues. Germline values: CDR1 SGHRS, CDR2 YFSETQ. The CDR3: CASSPKNTGAFTDTQYF. CDR3 nucleotide sequence: TGCGCCAGCAGCCCGAAAAATACAGGGGCATTCACAGATACGCAGTATTTT.

In the case of this clone: One end of the junction fails to match germline, which may point to a read error. This CDR3 reads CATSRDGSSHPGF. DNA for the CDR3: TGTGCCACCAGCAGAGATGGTTCGTCCCACCCAGGCTTC. This sequence joins TRBV15 and TRBJ1-2; D is ambiguous. Germline CDR1 is LNHNV and CDR2 is YYDKDF (reference sequence). CDR3 length: 13 residues.

V and J are TRBV2 and TRBJ1-2; D perhaps matches TRBD1 (5 bases). The germline CDR1 and CDR2 sequences are SNHLY and FYNNEI. The CDR3 spans 15 residues. Trimming stripped 4 bases from V and 5 bases from J, with 17 bases between. CDR3 DNA sequence: TGTGCCAGCAGTGCTCGACAGAACTGGGGTTATGGCTACACCTTC. Amino acid sequence: CASSARQNWGYGYTF.

V usage is TRBV10-2 and J usage is TRBJ2-7, with TRBD1 matching over 9 bases. Per germline, CDR1 WSHSY and CDR2 SAAADI. The V and J ends lost 5 bases and 6 bases, in that order; junction bases with no gene match: 11. The CDR3 spans 15 residues. The CDR3 is CASSLGTGRMSEQYF. Here the CDR3 DNA reads TGCGCCAGCAGTCTCGGGACAGGGAGAATGAGCGAGCAGTACTTC.

The V and J genes are TRBV18 and TRBJ2-2; D gene uncertain. The germline V and J ends were trimmed by 1 base and 1 base, with 4 bases remaining between them. Per germline, CDR1 KGHSH and CDR2 LQKENI. This CDR3 comprises 14 residues. Here the CDR3 DNA reads TGTGCCAGCTCACCACTACAGAACACCGGGGAGCTGTTTTTT. Its protein product is CASSPLQNTGELFF. Based on the CDR3 plus reference TRBV18 and TRBJ2-2, the full variable domain is NAGVMQNPRHLVRRRGQEARLRCSPMKGHSHVYWYRQLPEEGLKFMVYLQKENIIDESGMPKERFSAEFPKEGPSILRIQQVVRGDSAAYFCASSPLQNTGELFFGEGSRLTVL.

The V call is TRBV5-1, the J call TRBJ2-1, with TRBD2 as a possible D gene (6 bases). The germline V gene has CDR1 SGHRS and CDR2 YFSETQ. V dropped 2 bases and J dropped 5 bases, with 17 bases sitting between them. The CDR3 length is 16 residues. CDR3 DNA: TGCGCCAGCAGCTTCCCCGGGAGACTACTGGACAATGAGCAGTTCTTC. Protein sequence: CASSFPGRLLDNEQFF.

The chain carries TRBV5-1 and TRBJ1-1, with 9 bases lining up with TRBD1. The CDR3 runs to 15 residues. V lost 4 bases and J lost 0; bases outside the gene matches: 4. The germline CDR1 and CDR2 sequences are SGHRS and YFSETQ. Here the CDR3 reads CASSLGDRVNTEAFF. CDR3 coding DNA: TGCGCCAGCAGCCTCGGGGACAGGGTGAACACTGAAGCTTTCTTT.

This chain uses TRBV5-6 with TRBJ1-1, with 9 bases lining up with TRBD1. In germline, CDR1 is SGHDT, CDR2 YYEEEE. The V gene end was trimmed by 2 bases and the J gene end by 1 base; junction bases not matched to a gene: 6. The CDR3 is 16 amino acids. The CDR3 nucleotides are TGTGCCAGCAGCTTTCGGGGGACAGGGAGGAACACTGAAGCTTTCTTT. Translated, it gives CASSFRGTGRNTEAFF.

CDR3 in amino acids: CASSPAGRGNQPQHF. For the CDR3, the DNA is TGTGCCAGCAGCCCCGCGGGGAGGGGGAATCAGCCCCAGCATTTT. The chain has TRBV6-5 and TRBJ1-5; a weak D match, TRBD1 (6 bases). CDR3 size: 15 residues. V lost 6 bases to trimming and J lost 4 bases, with 16 bases between them. Germline V gene data show CDR1 as MNHEY and CDR2 as SVGAGI.

The rearrangement joins TRBV5-1 to TRBJ2-4; D might be TRBD1 (5 bases). V shed 0 bases and J shed 5 bases, with 15 bases lying between them. Germline loops: CDR1 SGHRS, CDR2 YFSETQ. The CDR3 is 16 residues long. The CDR3 DNA sequence: TGCGCCAGCAGCTTGGAAGCCCTAGGGGCAGAAAACATTCAGTACTTC. Encoded protein: CASSLEALGAENIQYF.

The chain combines TRBV7-2 with TRBJ2-4; 9 bases agree with TRBD1. Trimming cost V 3 bases and J 9 bases; bases outside gene matches: 12. Germline V gene lookup returns CDR1 SGHTA and CDR2 FQGNSA. This CDR3 is built from 16 residues. The CDR3 DNA is TGTGCCAGCAGCTTCCCATCGGGACAGGGTGGGGGCATTCAGTACTTC. It encodes CASSFPSGQGGGIQYF.

The gene calls are TRBV19 and TRBJ2-7; TRBD1 agrees at 10 bases. Looked up from germline, CDR1 is LNHDA and CDR2 is SQIVND (reference sequence). Trimming took 6 bases from V and 7 from J; bases not matched to a gene: 12. This CDR3 has 15 residues. DNA for the CDR3: TGTGCCAGTAGCTCGACCGGGACAGGGGAGGGGGAGCAGTACTTC. Encoded protein: CASSSTGTGEGEQYF. The variable domain in full, with the rest retrieved from reference TRBV19 and TRBJ2-7, is DGGITQSPKYLFRKEGQNVTLSCEQNLNHDAMYWYRQDPGQGLRLIYYSQIVNDFQKGDIAEGYSVSREKKESFPLTVTSAQKNPTAFYLCASSSTGTGEGEQYFGPGTRLTVT.

The rearrangement joins TRBV6-5 to TRBJ1-2; tentative D call: TRBD1 (6 bases). Trimming took off 6 bases at V and 6 bases at J, with 8 bases between the two ends. CDR1 is MNHEY and CDR2 is SVGAGI in the germline V gene. The CDR3 runs 11 residues. In nucleotides, the CDR3 is TGTGCCAGCAGCAGGGGCGATGGCTACACCTTC. This translates into CASSRGDGYTF.

The chain couples TRBV29-1 to TRBJ1-1; 9 nucleotides agree with TRBD1. V was clipped by 6 bases and J by 4 bases; unmatched bases: 6. The CDR3 covers 13 residues. Germline V lookup: CDR1 SQVTM, CDR2 ANQGSEA. This CDR3 is CSVAQTGGTEAFF. As DNA, the CDR3 is TGCAGCGTCGCGCAGACAGGGGGCACTGAAGCTTTCTTT. The full variable domain, with the rest looked up from reference TRBV29-1 and TRBJ1-1, is SAVISQKPSRDICQRGTSLTIQCQVDSQVTMMFWYRQQPGQSLTLIATANQGSEATYESGFVIDKFPISRPNLTFSTLTVSNMSPEDSSIYLCSVAQTGGTEAFFGQGTRLTVV.

The rearrangement uses TRBV18 and TRBJ2-7; D remains ambiguous. The germline gives CDR1 KGHSH, CDR2 LQKENI. This CDR3 spans 15 amino acids. The V and J ends lost 1 base and 0 bases respectively, with 10 bases between them. Here the CDR3 reads CASSPLLESSYEQYF. The DNA of the CDR3 is TGTGCCAGCTCACCACTGTTAGAAAGCTCCTACGAGCAGTACTTC.

The chain recombines TRBV2 with TRBJ1-2; 7 bases are shared with TRBD1. Trimming cost V 5 bases and J 0 bases; bases outside gene matches: 3. This CDR3 has 14 residues. Germline CDR1 reads SNHLY; CDR2 reads FYNNEI. The DNA for the CDR3 is TGTGCCAGCAGTTATGGGACAGCTAACTATGGCTACACCTTC. Its translation: CASSYGTANYGYTF.

The V and J genes are TRBV29-1 and TRBJ2-7; TRBD1 is a possible D gene (6 bases). CDR3 size: 11 residues. Per germline, CDR1 SQVTM and CDR2 ANQGSEA. Trimming took off 7 bases at V and 4 bases at J, with 11 bases between the two ends. The CDR3 DNA is TGCAGCGGACAGGATTTATACGAGCAGTACTTC. It translates to CSGQDLYEQYF.

This chain links TRBV5-1 with TRBJ2-1; 9 bases fit TRBD1. The length of the CDR3 is 15 residues. V was pared by 0 bases and J by 9 bases, with 7 bases of the junction left unmatched. CDR1 and CDR2 (germline): SGHRS, YFSETQ. CDR3: CASSLGDRAWGEQFF. CDR3 coding DNA: TGCGCCAGCAGCTTGGGGGACAGGGCTTGGGGTGAGCAGTTCTTC.

This chain uses TRBV6-1 with TRBJ2-3; TRBD1 aligns across 8 bases. CDR3 length equals 15 residues. Trimming cost V 9 bases and J 0 bases; bases outside gene matches: 8. Germline CDR1 is MNHNS and CDR2 is SASEGT. CDR3 sequence: CASSDRAFSTDTQYF. The CDR3 nucleotides read TGTGCCAGTTCGGACAGGGCGTTTAGCACAGATACGCAGTATTTT.

The chain uses TRBV2 and TRBJ2-7, with 7 bases lining up with TRBD2. V gave up 2 bases and J gave up 2 bases; unmatched junction bases: 9. Germline CDR1 reads SNHLY; CDR2 reads FYNNEI. This CDR3 has 16 amino acids. The CDR3 spells CASSEWRGFGPYEQYF. The CDR3 nucleotides read TGTGCCAGCAGTGAATGGCGGGGGTTCGGCCCCTACGAGCAGTACTTC. Combining the CDR3 with reference TRBV2 and TRBJ2-7 gives the whole variable domain EPEVTQTPSHQVTQMGQEVILRCVPISNHLYFYWYRQILGQKVEFLVSFYNNEISEKSEIFDDQFSVERPDGSNFTLKIRSTKLEDSAMYFCASSEWRGFGPYEQYFGPGTRLTVT.

The chain carries TRBV18 and TRBJ2-7; the match to TRBD1 covers 7 bases. V shed 1 base and J 3 bases; nucleotides not matched to a gene: 18. CDR1 KGHSH and CDR2 LQKENI come from the germline V gene. CDR3 size: 19 residues. The CDR3 region is CASSPLRQGHTNENYEQYF. The DNA of the CDR3 is TGTGCCAGCTCACCACTCCGACAGGGTCACACAAACGAGAACTACGAGCAGTACTTC.

V gene TRBV5-6 combines with J gene TRBJ1-3; 7 nucleotides agree with TRBD1. The J segment lost 0 bases and the V segment lost 4 bases, leaving 10 bases of the junction unmatched. The CDR3 covers 17 residues. The germline CDR1 and CDR2 sequences are SGHDT and YYEEEE. The CDR3 region is CASSPWTGPSSGNTIYF. Here the CDR3 DNA reads TGTGCCAGCAGCCCTTGGACAGGACCTTCCTCTGGAAACACCATATATTTT.

Turning to this clone: Germline is not matched at one junction end, which may reflect a read error. Other DNA sequences in this specimen translate into the identical CDR3. This chain joins TRBV7-9 and TRBJ2-7, with TRBD2 identical over 10 bases. The CDR3 loop spans 15 amino acids. Germline loops: CDR1 SEHNR, CDR2 FQNEAQ (reference sequence). CDR3 protein: CASSQPGLALFEQYF. CDR3 coding DNA: TGCGCCAGCAGCCAACCGGGACTAGCGTTGTTCGAGCAGTACTTC.

The chain joins TRBV5-1 to TRBJ2-1; perhaps TRBD2 as D (6 bases). Germline V gives CDR1 SGHRS, CDR2 YFSETQ. CDR3 length equals 14 residues. Between the trimmed V and J ends, which lost 3 bases and 7 bases, there was a span of 14 bases. In DNA form, the CDR3 reads TGCGCCAGCAGCTCCGACGGGGGAATTAATGAGCAGTTCTTC. This gives the protein CASSSDGGINEQFF.

The rearrangement joins TRBV7-2 to TRBJ2-7; TRBD2 matches 16 bases. V lost 5 bases and J lost 7; bases outside the gene matches: 17. Germline CDR1 reads SGHTA; CDR2 reads FQGNSA. CDR3 length: 19 residues. The CDR3 DNA reads TGTGCCAGCAGCCTTGGCCCCGGGACTAGCGGGAGGGCCCCAGGGGAGCAGTACTTC. Translated: CASSLGPGTSGRAPGEQYF.